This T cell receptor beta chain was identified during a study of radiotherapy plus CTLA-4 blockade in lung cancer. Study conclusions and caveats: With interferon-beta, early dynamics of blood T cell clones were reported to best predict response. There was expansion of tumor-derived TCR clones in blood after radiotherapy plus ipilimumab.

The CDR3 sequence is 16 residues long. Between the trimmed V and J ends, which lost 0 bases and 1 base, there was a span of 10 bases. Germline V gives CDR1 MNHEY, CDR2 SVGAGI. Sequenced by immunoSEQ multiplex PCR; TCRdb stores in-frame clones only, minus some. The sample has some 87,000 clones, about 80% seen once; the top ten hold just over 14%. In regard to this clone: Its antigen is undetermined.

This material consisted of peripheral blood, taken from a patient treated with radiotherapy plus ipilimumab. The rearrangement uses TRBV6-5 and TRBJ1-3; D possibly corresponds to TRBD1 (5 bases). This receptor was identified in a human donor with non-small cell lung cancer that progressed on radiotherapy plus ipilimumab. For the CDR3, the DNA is TGTGCCAGCAGTTACTCGAGGGACGGGTCTGGAAACACCATATATTTT. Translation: CASSYSRDGSGNTIYF.